This T cell receptor (beta chain) originates from a study of cytomegalovirus exposure and HLA in healthy donors. CDR1 SEHNR and CDR2 FQNEAQ come from the germline V gene (reference sequence). V was shortened by 5 bases and J by 0 bases, with 17 bases between the two germline ends. The CDR3 has 17 amino acids. Sequenced by immunoSEQ multiplex PCR; TCRdb stores in-frame clones only, minus some. The data show 60,000 or so clones, roughly nine tenths seen once. This clone turned up a few times. Its cognate antigen is unknown. Study-level results: It was reported that the classifier diagnosed cytomegalovirus status with high specificity and sensitivity in both the original and validation cohorts. Most TCR sequences were rare, but some public TCRs occurred in many donors.

This sequence was found in a man between 18 and 35 years old in good health and CMV-seronegative. Specimen: PBMCs. This rearrangement joins TRBV7-9 to TRBJ2-1, with D perhaps TRBD2 (6 bases). In DNA form, the CDR3 reads TGTGCCAGCAGCCCTACTACTCCCGGGAGCTCCTACAATGAGCAGTTCTTC. This encodes CASSPTTPGSSYNEQFF.